Sequencing of this T cell receptor beta chain was carried out in a study of control samples from healthy donors and cancer patients. Generated by immunoSEQ multiplex PCR, the TCRdb table keeps only in-frame clones and is missing some. This table holds 100,000 to 120,000 clones, roughly 90% found once. Between the trimmed V and J ends, which lost 2 bases and 2 bases, there was a span of 10 bases. Germline lookup yields CDR1 MNHEY and CDR2 SVGEGT. The CDR3 length is 15 residues. This chain joins TRBV6-2 or TRBV6-3 and TRBJ1-3, with D perhaps TRBD1 (5 bases). Sequencing input: PBMCs. The receptor comes from a woman aged 60-70 years with lung cancer. The CDR3 here is CASSYPGPPGNTIYF. The CDR3 bases are TGTGCCAGCAGTTACCCGGGACCCCCTGGAAACACCATATATTTT.